This passage covers 32 T cell receptor beta chains from one sample sequenced in a study of blood T cell repertoires in COVID-19. Clones were read by immunoSEQ multiplex PCR, and TCRdb kept only the in-frame ones, dropping some. The sample lists roughly 52,000 clones, about four fifths occurring once. Sequencing input: peripheral blood. The source is a human donor in a cohort sampled during active COVID-19.

The rearrangement joins TRBV3-1 (or the pseudogene TRBV3-2) to TRBJ2-7; 9 bases are shared with TRBD2. The CDR3 contains 16 residues. Trimming removed 2 bases from V and 3 bases from J; junction bases left unmatched: 8. Germline-derived CDR1 and CDR2 are LGHDT and YNNKEL (reference sequence). CDR3 amino acids: CASSQTSLAGHYEQYF. The CDR3 coding sequence is TGTGCCAGCAGCCAAACCTCACTAGCGGGCCACTACGAGCAGTACTTC.

This sequence joins TRBV4-1 and TRBJ2-6; 7 bases fit TRBD1. The germline gives CDR1 MGHRA, CDR2 YSYEKL. The ends lost 0 bases at V and 3 bases at J; junction bases unmatched: 14. This CDR3 region has 20 residues. This CDR3 is CASSQESLGQTPGGANVLTF. The CDR3 DNA reads as TGCGCCAGCAGCCAAGAGAGCTTGGGACAGACCCCTGGTGGGGCCAACGTCCTGACTTTC.

The chain links TRBV28 to TRBJ1-5, with a weak D call TRBD1 (5 bases). The CDR3 runs to 14 residues. Germline CDR1 and CDR2: MDHEN and SYDVKM. The V gene lost 3 bases and the J gene lost 5 bases, with 11 bases spanning the gap. CDR3 nucleotide sequence: TGTGCCAGCAGTTTGAATCAGGGTCATCAGCCCCAGCATTTT. As protein: CASSLNQGHQPQHF.

This chain links TRBV3-1 (or the pseudogene TRBV3-2) with TRBJ2-7; unclear D gene. The length of the CDR3 is 12 residues. V shed 4 bases and J shed 7 bases, with 11 bases lying between them. In germline, CDR1 is LGHDT, CDR2 YNNKEL (reference sequence). CDR3 DNA: TGTGCCAGCAGCCCCTCTTTTAGAGAGCAGTACTTC. Translated: CASSPSFREQYF.

This chain joins TRBV4-1 and TRBJ2-1; D may be TRBD2 (6 bases). CDR3 length: 17 amino acids. Between the trimmed V and J ends, which lost 2 bases and 2 bases, there was a span of 16 bases. Germline V lookup: CDR1 MGHRA, CDR2 YSYEKL. The DNA for the CDR3 is TGCGCCAGCAGCCAACGGGGGACGTGGACTACCTACAATGAGCAGTTCTTC. This translates into CASSQRGTWTTYNEQFF.

This clone occurred a few times. The rearrangement links TRBV10-1 to TRBJ1-2; 9 positions match TRBD1. The CDR3 is made up of 14 amino acids. CDR1 is WNHNN and CDR2 is SYGVQD in the germline V gene (reference sequence). V dropped 6 bases and J dropped 4; count of bases not matched to a gene: 6. DNA for the CDR3: TGCGCCAGCAGCGCGGGACAGGGAGCCTATGGCTACACCTTC. The encoded protein is CASSAGQGAYGYTF.

The chain has TRBV5-1 and TRBJ2-1; possible D gene TRBD2, 6 bases. V gave up 5 bases and J gave up 7 bases, with 16 bases separating them. There are 14 residues in the CDR3. Looked up from germline, CDR1 is SGHRS and CDR2 is YFSETQ. As DNA, the CDR3 is TGCGCCAGCAGATCGGGCGGGGCCCTTAATGAGCAGTTCTTC. Protein product: CASRSGGALNEQFF.

The chain has TRBV29-1 and TRBJ1-1; no reliable D call. The V gene lost 8 bases and the J gene lost 2 bases, with 12 bases spanning the gap. CDR3 size: 12 residues. From germline, CDR1 is SQVTM and CDR2 ANQGSEA. CDR3 sequence: CSTRGGNTEAFF. The CDR3 DNA sequence: TGCAGCACCCGTGGAGGTAACACTGAAGCTTTCTTT. Variable domain in full (rest from reference TRBV29-1 and TRBJ1-1): SAVISQKPSRDICQRGTSLTIQCQVDSQVTMMFWYRQQPGQSLTLIATANQGSEATYESGFVIDKFPISRPNLTFSTLTVSNMSPEDSSIYLCSTRGGNTEAFFGQGTRLTVV.

This clone was found a few times. The chain is built from TRBV4-2 and TRBJ1-1, with 7 bases aligning to TRBD1. CDR1 and CDR2 from the germline V gene are LGHNA and YNFKEQ. The CDR3 length is 18 residues. V gave up 2 bases and J gave up 7 bases; unmatched junction bases: 19. The CDR3, as DNA: TGTGCCAGCAGCCAAACCACCGGGACAGAAGGTTTGCATGGTGAAGCTTTCTTT. Its protein is CASSQTTGTEGLHGEAFF.

The chain is built from TRBV9 and TRBJ1-1, with D uncertain. CDR3 size: 13 residues. Germline V gene data show CDR1 as SGDLS and CDR2 as YYNGEE. The V gene lost 3 bases and the J gene lost 2 bases, with 8 bases spanning the gap. In nucleotides, the CDR3 is TGTGCCAGCAGCGCAGACATAAACACTGAAGCTTTCTTT. As protein: CASSADINTEAFF.

The chain has TRBV6-1 and TRBJ2-3; a possible D gene is TRBD2 (6 bases). In germline, CDR1 is MNHNS, CDR2 SASEGT. The CDR3 is made up of 15 amino acids. Between the trimmed V and J ends, which lost 3 bases and 6 bases, there was a span of 16 bases. CDR3 nucleotide sequence: TGTGCCAGCAGTGATTCCGGGACTTTCGGGGATACGCAGTATTTT. Translating it yields CASSDSGTFGDTQYF.

V gene TRBV7-8 combines with J gene TRBJ2-3, with 8 bases aligning to TRBD2. The ends lost 7 bases at V and 4 bases at J; junction bases unmatched: 10. The CDR3 contains 15 residues. Germline V CDR1 and CDR2: SGHVS, FQNEAQ. The CDR3 nucleotides are TGTGCCAGCACTCTAGAGCGGGGGATCTCAGATACGCAGTATTTT. Translating gives CASTLERGISDTQYF.

This clone was seen once. V is TRBV24-1 and J is TRBJ2-5; TRBD2 agrees at 7 bases. V lost 5 bases to trimming and J lost 4 bases; unmatched junction nucleotides: 6. This CDR3 region has 14 residues. Germline CDR1 reads KGHDR; CDR2 reads SFDVKD. The CDR3 DNA follows: TGTGCCACCAGTGTCCCGGGGGAGGGAGAGACCCAGTACTTC. Translating it yields CATSVPGEGETQYF.

V usage is TRBV6-5 and J usage is TRBJ1-3; D is uncertain. Trimming shortened V by 7 bases and J by 0 bases, and 10 bases separated the two germline ends. Germline values: CDR1 MNHEY, CDR2 SVGAGI. The CDR3 extends over 14 amino acids. The CDR3 protein is CASTPRSSGNTIYF. CDR3 coding DNA: TGTGCCAGCACCCCGCGGAGCTCTGGAAACACCATATATTTT.

This chain links TRBV18 with TRBJ2-7, with D perhaps TRBD2 (6 bases). Trimming pared 3 bases from V and 11 bases from J, leaving 14 bases between. The germline gives CDR1 KGHSH, CDR2 LQKENI. CDR3 length: 12 amino acids. The CDR3, as DNA: TGTGCCAGCTCACCGGAGGGAAAACACGAGTACTTC. It codes for CASSPEGKHEYF.

The chain joins TRBV19 to TRBJ2-3; 10 positions agree with TRBD2. The CDR3 contains 15 residues. The ends lost 8 bases at V and 1 base at J; junction bases unmatched: 6. Germline V CDR1 and CDR2: LNHDA, SQIVND (reference sequence). CDR3 residues: CASGLLAGGTDTQYF. The CDR3 nucleotides are TGTGCCAGTGGACTTCTAGCGGGGGGCACAGATACGCAGTATTTT.

The chain couples TRBV7-9 to TRBJ1-5; 9 nucleotides match TRBD1. Trimming removed 5 bases from V and 5 bases from J; junction bases left unmatched: 7. This CDR3 comprises 15 residues. CDR1 and CDR2 (germline): SEHNR, FQNEAQ (reference sequence). CDR3 DNA sequence: TGTGCCAGCAGCCGGGGACAGGGTTCCCATCAGCCCCAGCATTTT. This encodes CASSRGQGSHQPQHF. The whole variable domain, remainder taken from reference TRBV7-9 and TRBJ1-5, is DTGVSQNPRHKITKRGQNVTFRCDPISEHNRLYWYRQTLGQGPEFLTYFQNEAQLEKSRLLSDRFSAERPKGSFSTLEIQRTEQGDSAMYLCASSRGQGSHQPQHFGDGTRLSIL.

The chain combines TRBV27 with TRBJ1-4; D may be TRBD1 (5 bases). Germline V gene sequence: CDR1 MNHEY, CDR2 SMNVEV (reference sequence). Trimming removed 8 bases from V and 2 bases from J, with 9 bases in between. The CDR3 consists of 13 residues. CDR3 residues: CASDQGTNEKLFF. The DNA for the CDR3 is TGTGCCAGCGATCAGGGTACTAATGAAAAACTGTTTTTT.

The chain links TRBV30 to TRBJ2-7; 10 bases align to TRBD2. Looked up from germline, CDR1 is GTSNPN and CDR2 is SVGIG (reference sequence). Trimming cost V 5 bases and J 4 bases; bases outside gene matches: 2. This CDR3 region has 12 residues. The CDR3 nucleotides read TGTGCCTGGGCTAGCGGGGGTTACGAGCAGTACTTC. This sequence encodes CAWASGGYEQYF.

The table lists this clone with a count of one. The V call is TRBV5-6, the J call TRBJ1-4, with TRBD1 identical over 10 bases. J was trimmed by 12 bases and V by 2 bases; bases with no gene match: 10. The germline CDR1 and CDR2 sequences are SGHDT and YYEEEE. The CDR3 runs to 15 residues. CDR3 sequence (DNA): TGTGCCAGCAGCTTCCGTGACAGGGGGCTTCAAGAACTGTTTTTT. It yields the protein CASSFRDRGLQELFF.

The chain couples TRBV2 to TRBJ2-6; TRBD1 matches 10 bases. The germline V gene has CDR1 SNHLY and CDR2 FYNNEI. Trimming cost V 6 bases and J 3 bases; bases outside gene matches: 2. This CDR3 region has 15 residues. CDR3 DNA: TGTGCCAGCAGGACAGGGGGCAGTGGGGCCAACGTCCTGACTTTC. Residues: CASRTGGSGANVLTF.

The genes are TRBV5-1 and TRBJ2-2; 9 bases map to TRBD1. The CDR3 is 15 amino acids. The germline gives CDR1 SGHRS, CDR2 YFSETQ. With V trimmed by 0 bases and J by 5 bases, 2 bases remained unmatched. The CDR3 nucleotides are TGCGCCAGCAGCTTGGACAGGGGGCTTACCGGGGAGCTGTTTTTT. Protein: CASSLDRGLTGELFF.

The DNA for the CDR3 is TGTGCCAGCAGCTCGGACAGGGGTACTTCACCCCTCCACTTT. Amino acid sequence: CASSSDRGTSPLHF. The V and J genes are TRBV5-4 and TRBJ1-6; 9 nucleotides align to TRBD1. The CDR3 loop spans 14 amino acids. From germline, CDR1 is SGHNT and CDR2 YYREEE (reference sequence). V shed 3 bases and J 9 bases; nucleotides not matched to a gene: 4.

The rearrangement joins TRBV18 to TRBJ2-2; a weak D match, TRBD2 (5 bases). This CDR3 has 14 residues. Between the trimmed V and J ends, which lost 6 bases and 1 base, there was a span of 9 bases. Looked up from germline, CDR1 is KGHSH and CDR2 is LQKENI. CDR3 in amino acids: CASSPRENTGELFF. CDR3 in DNA: TGTGCCAGCTCCCCCCGGGAGAACACCGGGGAGCTGTTTTTT.

The chain carries TRBV5-6 and TRBJ2-4, with 9 bases lining up with TRBD2. V was pared by 3 bases and J by 7 bases, with 11 bases of the junction left unmatched. The CDR3 covers 16 residues. Per germline, CDR1 SGHDT and CDR2 YYEEEE. CDR3 residues: CASSSQAGGLGNIQYF. CDR3 in DNA: TGTGCCAGCAGCTCCCAAGCGGGGGGCCTAGGGAACATTCAGTACTTC.

This chain links TRBV5-1 with TRBJ2-2, with 7 bases aligning to TRBD1. The CDR3 sequence is 15 residues long. After removal of 4 bases from V and 7 bases from J, the junction contained 10 bases not matched to a gene. Germline V CDR1 and CDR2: SGHRS, YFSETQ. The CDR3 is CASSARTGRNGELFF. CDR3 DNA: TGCGCCAGCAGCGCAAGGACAGGTCGAAACGGGGAGCTGTTTTTT.

This clone has only one observation. The chain links TRBV18 to TRBJ2-3; 12 bases line up with TRBD2. Germline V lookup: CDR1 KGHSH, CDR2 LQKENI. This CDR3 has 16 amino acids. V shed 6 bases and J 2 bases; nucleotides not matched to a gene: 6. The CDR3 nucleotides are TGTGCCAGCTCCCCCCTAGCGGGGGGGTACACAGATACGCAGTATTTT. Encoded protein: CASSPLAGGYTDTQYF.

The chain is built from TRBV5-6 and TRBJ2-2; D gene unclear. This CDR3 contains 14 residues. The V gene's germline CDR1 is SGHDT and CDR2 YYEEEE. Trimming took off 2 bases at V and 4 bases at J, with 9 bases between the two ends. The DNA of the CDR3 is TGTGCCAGCAGCTTTCCCAGATTCACCGGGGAGCTGTTTTTT. This sequence encodes CASSFPRFTGELFF.

The J gene is TRBJ2-1, the V gene TRBV2, with 16 positions matching TRBD2. The J segment lost 8 bases and the V segment lost 4 bases, leaving 5 bases of the junction unmatched. The V gene's germline CDR1 is SNHLY and CDR2 FYNNEI. CDR3 length: 16 amino acids. Here the CDR3 DNA reads TGTGCCAGCAGTGTTGGGACTAGCGGGGGGGTGGATGAGCAGTTCTTC. It codes for CASSVGTSGGVDEQFF.

V gene TRBV19 combines with J gene TRBJ2-7, with 11 bases fitting TRBD2. V lost 8 bases to trimming and J lost 3 bases; unmatched junction nucleotides: 15. CDR1 is LNHDA, CDR2 SQIVND, per germline (reference sequence). The CDR3 is 17 amino acids. The CDR3 DNA sequence: TGTGCCAGTTGGTGCCGGACTAGCGGGTCACATCTCTACGAGCAGTACTTC. The encoded protein is CASWCRTSGSHLYEQYF.

V and J are TRBV5-1 and TRBJ1-4; the match to TRBD1 covers 10 bases. V dropped 6 bases and J dropped 8; count of bases not matched to a gene: 10. Germline CDR1 SGHRS, CDR2 YFSETQ. The CDR3 has 15 residues. DNA for the CDR3: TGCGCCAGCACCTCTTCCGGGACAGGGGCGGAAAAACTGTTTTTT. It encodes CASTSSGTGAEKLFF.

This rearrangement joins TRBV30 to TRBJ1-1; maybe TRBD1 (5 bases). The CDR3 totals 11 residues. Germline-derived CDR1 and CDR2 are GTSNPN and SVGIG (reference sequence). The CDR3 DNA is TGTGCTTTTATGGGGCCTTCAGGGGCTTTCTTT. The encoded protein is CAFMGPSGAFF.